One and the same sample provided the 13 T cell receptor beta chains below, sequenced in a study of beta chain features in type 1 diabetes. Isolated RNA was reverse transcribed in full, so expressed TCRB transcripts were sequenced. Here immunoSEQ multiplex PCR was the method, and the copy in TCRdb shows in-frame clones only, minus some. The table lists tens of thousands of clones, over 50% of them singletons. These receptors' antigens are unknown. Study outcomes and limitations: All four CD4+ subsets from Type 1 diabetes patients carried moderately but significantly shorter TCRB CDR3s.

The sample comprised Tregs from blood. These receptors were taken from a man aged 30 to 45 with type 1 diabetes. Some clones in this sample may be carry-over from other donors' samples.

The gene calls are TRBV7-2 and TRBJ2-5; TRBD2 matches 8 bases. Germline CDR1 SGHTA, CDR2 FQGNSA. With V trimmed by 5 bases and J by 5 bases, 13 bases remained unmatched. The length of the CDR3 is 16 residues. CDR3 coding DNA: TGTGCCAGCAGCGGCATTAGGCGGGGGGTGGTGGAGACCCAGTACTTC. Encoded protein: CASSGIRRGVVETQYF.

The chain is built from TRBV5-8 and TRBJ1-2; 8 bases are a match to TRBD1. V lost 4 bases to trimming and J lost 5 bases; unmatched junction nucleotides: 7. CDR1 and CDR2 from the germline V gene are SGHTS and YDEGEE. This CDR3 is 14 amino acids long. CDR3 bases: TGTGCCAGCAGCGACCCGGGACAGGCATATGGCTACACCTTC. This codes for CASSDPGQAYGYTF.

This clone was seen once. The junction shows a germline mismatch at one end, possibly a read error. V and J are TRBV7-9 and TRBJ1-3, with D maybe TRBD1 (6 bases). Germline values: CDR1 SEHNR, CDR2 FQNEAQ (reference sequence). The length of the CDR3 is 16 residues. DNA for the CDR3: TGTGCCAGCAGCTTGATAGCAGGGGCGCGAGGAAGCACCATATATTTT. Translation: CASSLIAGARGSTIYF.

The CDR3 DNA follows: TGTGCCAGCAGCGTAGGGGCCGACAGTTGGGGAGAGACCCAGTACTTC. Protein: CASSVGADSWGETQYF. The chain links TRBV9 to TRBJ2-5; tentatively, D is TRBD1 (5 bases). The CDR3 spans 16 residues. Trimming removed 0 bases at V and 4 bases at J, with 16 bases between. Germline values: CDR1 SGDLS, CDR2 YYNGEE. The whole variable domain, filled in from reference TRBV9 and TRBJ2-5, reads DSGVTQTPKHLITATGQRVTLRCSPRSGDLSVYWYQQSLDQGLQFLIQYYNGEERAKGNILERFSAQQFPDLHSELNLSSLELGDSALYFCASSVGADSWGETQYFGPGTRLLVL.

This clone showed up just a few times. The gene calls are TRBV4-3 and TRBJ1-6, with 8 bases matching TRBD1. The germline V gene has CDR1 LGHNA and CDR2 YSLEER. There are 16 residues in the CDR3. V trimming: 3 bases; J trimming: 7 bases; junction bases outside the gene matches: 8. The CDR3 is CASSQGGGQENSPLHF. The CDR3 bases are TGCGCCAGCAGCCAGGGGGGGGGACAGGAGAATTCACCCCTCCACTTT.

This clone showed up just once. The chain links TRBV6-5 to TRBJ2-3; possibly TRBD2 for D (6 bases). V was clipped by 1 base and J by 4 bases, with 9 bases between them. The CDR3 consists of 14 residues. Germline lookup yields CDR1 MNHEY and CDR2 SVGAGI. CDR3 nucleotide sequence: TGTGCCAGCAGTTACTTAGCGGTATCAGATACGCAGTATTTT. This sequence encodes CASSYLAVSDTQYF.

This clone has a handful of counts. The chain joins TRBV5-6 to TRBJ1-5; a possible D gene is TRBD1 (5 bases). Germline-derived CDR1 and CDR2 are SGHDT and YYEEEE. V was clipped by 3 bases and J by 7 bases, with 11 bases between them. The CDR3 runs to 13 residues. The CDR3 here is CASSWGGVQPQHF. DNA for the CDR3: TGTGCCAGCAGCTGGGGGGGGGTCCAGCCCCAGCATTTT.

The V gene is TRBV5-6, the J gene TRBJ1-1; maybe TRBD1 (6 bases). The CDR3 sequence is 14 residues long. Germline lookup yields CDR1 SGHDT and CDR2 YYEEEE. Deletions cut 1 base from V and 1 base from J, with 8 bases between. The CDR3 DNA sequence: TGTGCCAGCAGCTTGACAGGGAGGAACACTGAAGCTTTCTTT. Translating it yields CASSLTGRNTEAFF.

The V gene is TRBV11-1, the J gene TRBJ1-2, with 9 bases aligning to TRBD1. The V segment lost 5 bases and the J segment 5 bases; nucleotides outside the gene matches: 3. This CDR3 region has 13 residues. Germline assignment: CDR1 SGHAT and CDR2 FQDESV (reference sequence). The CDR3 DNA is TGTGCCAGCAGCCGCGACAGGGGGTATGGCTACACCTTC. It codes for CASSRDRGYGYTF.

This clone was seen only once. This sequence joins TRBV5-1 and TRBJ1-3; possible D gene TRBD1, 6 bases. V dropped 0 bases and J dropped 4 bases, with 11 bases sitting between them. The germline V gene encodes CDR1 SGHRS and CDR2 YFSETQ. The CDR3 contains 15 residues. CDR3 region: CASSLEARGGNTIYF. The CDR3 DNA reads TGCGCCAGCAGCTTGGAAGCCAGGGGCGGAAACACCATATATTTT.

The chain joins TRBV5-1 to TRBJ2-2, with 13 bases matching TRBD2. The germline CDR1 and CDR2 sequences are SGHRS and YFSETQ. The CDR3 runs 17 residues. V lost 2 bases, J lost 1 base, and 2 bases stayed unmatched. CDR3 amino acids: CASSFRTSGGNTGELFF. Written as DNA, the CDR3 is TGCGCCAGCAGCTTCCGGACTAGCGGGGGGAACACCGGGGAGCTGTTTTTT.

The rearrangement joins TRBV4-1 to TRBJ1-1; 7 positions match TRBD1. The CDR3 length is 17 residues. The V gene end was trimmed by 0 bases and the J gene end by 3 bases; junction bases not matched to a gene: 10. The V gene's germline CDR1 is MGHRA and CDR2 YSYEKL. CDR3 in amino acids: CASSQDARGRGDTEAFF. The CDR3 DNA is TGCGCCAGCAGCCAAGACGCGAGGGGGCGAGGGGACACTGAAGCTTTCTTT.

This chain joins TRBV5-1 and TRBJ2-5; 11 bases are shared with TRBD2. The V gene end was trimmed by 4 bases and the J gene end by 0 bases; junction bases not matched to a gene: 8. The CDR3 is 17 amino acids. The germline V gene encodes CDR1 SGHRS and CDR2 YFSETQ. The CDR3 spells CASSILAGGQYQETQYF. The CDR3 region has the DNA TGCGCCAGCAGCATCCTAGCGGGGGGCCAGTACCAAGAGACCCAGTACTTC. The whole variable domain, filled in from reference TRBV5-1 and TRBJ2-5, reads KAGVTQTPRYLIKTRGQQVTLSCSPISGHRSVSWYQQTPGQGLQFLFEYFSETQRNKGNFPGRFSGRQFSNSRSEMNVSTLELGDSALYLCASSILAGGQYQETQYFGPGTRLLVL.